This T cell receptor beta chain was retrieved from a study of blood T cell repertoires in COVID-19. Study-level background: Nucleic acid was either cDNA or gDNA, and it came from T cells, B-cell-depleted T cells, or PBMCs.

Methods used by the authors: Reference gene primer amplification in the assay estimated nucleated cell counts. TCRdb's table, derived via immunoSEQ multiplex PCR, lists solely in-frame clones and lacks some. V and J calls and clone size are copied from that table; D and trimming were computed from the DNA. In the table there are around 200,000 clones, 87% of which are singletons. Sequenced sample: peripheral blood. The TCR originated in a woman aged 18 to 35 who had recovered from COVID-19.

CDR3 in DNA: TGTGCCAGCAGCTTAGACTCTGGAGAGACCCAGTACTTC. Protein: CASSLDSGETQYF. The chain carries TRBV7-3 and TRBJ2-5; D not certain. This CDR3 spans 13 amino acids. V shed 2 bases and J shed 4 bases, with 8 bases lying between them. In germline, CDR1 is SGHTA, CDR2 FQGTGA.